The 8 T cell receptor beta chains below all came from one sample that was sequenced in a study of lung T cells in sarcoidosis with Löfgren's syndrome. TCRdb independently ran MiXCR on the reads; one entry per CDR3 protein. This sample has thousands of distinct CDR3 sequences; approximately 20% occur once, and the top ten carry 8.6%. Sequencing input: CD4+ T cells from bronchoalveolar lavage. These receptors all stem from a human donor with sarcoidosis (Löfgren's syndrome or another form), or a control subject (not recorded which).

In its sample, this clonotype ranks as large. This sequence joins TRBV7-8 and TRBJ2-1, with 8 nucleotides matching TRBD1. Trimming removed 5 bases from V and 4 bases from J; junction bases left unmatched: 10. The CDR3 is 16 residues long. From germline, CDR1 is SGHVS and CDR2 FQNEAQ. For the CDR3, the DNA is TGTGCCAGCAGCCCAGGACAGGGAACCGTTTACAATGAGCAGTTCTTC. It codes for CASSPGQGTVYNEQFF.

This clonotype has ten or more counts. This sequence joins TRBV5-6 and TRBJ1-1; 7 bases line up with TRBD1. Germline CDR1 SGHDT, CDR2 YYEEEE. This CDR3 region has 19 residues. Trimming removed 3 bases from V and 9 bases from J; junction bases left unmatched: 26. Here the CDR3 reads CASSYGWGSDTGDFFKAFF. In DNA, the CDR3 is TGTGCCAGCAGCTACGGCTGGGGGAGCGATACAGGGGACTTCTTTAAAGCTTTCTTT. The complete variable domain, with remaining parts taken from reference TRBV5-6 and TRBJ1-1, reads DAGVTQSPTHLIKTRGQQVTLRCSPKSGHDTVSWYQQALGQGPQFIFQYYEEEERQRGNFPDRFSGHQFPNYSSELNVNALLLGDSALYLCASSYGWGSDTGDFFKAFFGQGTRLTVV.

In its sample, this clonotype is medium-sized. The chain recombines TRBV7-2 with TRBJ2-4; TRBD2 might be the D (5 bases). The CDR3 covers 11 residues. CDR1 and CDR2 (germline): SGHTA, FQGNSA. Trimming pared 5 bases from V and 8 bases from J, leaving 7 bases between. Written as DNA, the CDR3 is TGTGCCAGCAGCCCGAGGGACATTCAGTACTTC. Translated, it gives CASSPRDIQYF.

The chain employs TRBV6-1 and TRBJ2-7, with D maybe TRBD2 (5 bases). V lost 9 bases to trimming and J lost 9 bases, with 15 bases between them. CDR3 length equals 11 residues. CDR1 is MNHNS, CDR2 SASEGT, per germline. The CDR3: CASSTRTGQYF. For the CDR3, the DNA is TGTGCCAGTAGCACTAGGACCGGGCAGTACTTC.

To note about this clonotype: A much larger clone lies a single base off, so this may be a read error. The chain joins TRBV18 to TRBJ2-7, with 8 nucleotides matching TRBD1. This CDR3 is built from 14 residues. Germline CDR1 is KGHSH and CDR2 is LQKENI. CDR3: CATSPGGYSYEQCF. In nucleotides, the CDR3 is TGTGCCACCTCTCCAGGGGGCTACTCCTACGAGCAGTGCTTC. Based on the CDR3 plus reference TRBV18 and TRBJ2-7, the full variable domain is NAGVMQNPRHLVRRRGQEARLRCSPMKGHSHVYWYRQLPEEGLKFMVYLQKENIIDESGMPKERFSAEFPKEGPSILRIQQVVRGDSAAYFCATSPGGYSYEQCFGPGTRLTVT.

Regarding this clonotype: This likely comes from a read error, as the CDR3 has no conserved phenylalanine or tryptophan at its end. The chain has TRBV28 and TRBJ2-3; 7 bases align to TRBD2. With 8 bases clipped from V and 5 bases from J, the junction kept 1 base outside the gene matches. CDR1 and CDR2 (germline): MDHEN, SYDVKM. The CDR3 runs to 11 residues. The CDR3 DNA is TGTGCCAGCGGCGGGGGAGATACGCAGTATTTA. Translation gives CASGGGDTQYL.

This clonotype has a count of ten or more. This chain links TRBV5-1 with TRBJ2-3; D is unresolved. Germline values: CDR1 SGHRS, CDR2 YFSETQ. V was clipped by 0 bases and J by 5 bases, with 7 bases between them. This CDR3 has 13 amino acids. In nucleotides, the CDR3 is TGCGCCAGCAGCTTGGAAACTAAAGATACGCAGTATTTT. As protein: CASSLETKDTQYF.

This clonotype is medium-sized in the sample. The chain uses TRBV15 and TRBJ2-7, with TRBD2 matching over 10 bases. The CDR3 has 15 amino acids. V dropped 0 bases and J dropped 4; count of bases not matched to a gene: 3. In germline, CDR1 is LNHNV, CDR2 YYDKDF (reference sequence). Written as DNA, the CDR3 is TGTGCCACCAGCAGAGAGTCTAGCGGGGGTTACGAGCAGTACGTC. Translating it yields CATSRESSGGYEQYV.